The present entry profiles one T cell receptor beta chain with its context. Its specificity is not known. This sample is drawn from a study of PD-1 blockade in classical Hodgkin lymphoma. Findings and caveats of the study: CD4+ TCR diversity climbed significantly by C4D1, unlike CD8+ TCR diversity. Exclusion covered patients beginning nivolumab under 1 year post-ASCT.

There was relapse after autologous stem cell transplantation in every patient, and there was variation in brentuximab vedotin exposure. The repertoire was sequenced with immunoSEQ multiplex PCR; TCRdb's copy has only in-frame clones and lacks some. Counted here are 110,000 or so clones, about 89% occurring once; the ten biggest clones make up roughly 21%. This clonotype was sampled from a human donor with classical Hodgkin lymphoma. The source material was peripheral blood mononuclear cells (PBMCs), sampled before the second cycle of nivolumab.

CDR3 sequence: CASSGMTAGGLGETQYF. The CDR3 nucleotides read TGTGCCAGCAGCGGCATGACTGCGGGGGGCCTAGGGGAGACCCAGTACTTC. The chain uses TRBV7-2 and TRBJ2-5; 8 bases map to TRBD2. CDR1 SGHTA and CDR2 FQGNSA come from the germline V gene. J gave up 5 bases and V 5 bases, and 16 bases lay outside the gene matches. The CDR3 is 17 amino acids.